This T cell receptor beta chain is from a study of T cells in Graves' hyperthyroidism and ophthalmopathy. General study results and limits: A model of 13 V-J features distinguished ophthalmopathy from stable hyperthyroidism.

The CDR3 totals 14 residues. Trimming took 0 bases from V and 4 from J, leaving 8 bases between them. Germline-derived CDR1 and CDR2 are LGHNA and YNFKEQ. This clonotype was recorded only once. Its antigen remains unidentified. RNA transcripts yielded amplified TCR beta CDR3 regions. When the TCR CDR3 underwent first-round RT-PCR, the HTBI primer set was used. TCRdb recomputed calls from the multiplex PCR reads with MiXCR, one row per CDR3 protein. The sample consists of approximately 560,000 distinct CDR3 sequences, around 16% of them appearing once. Patients between 18 and 65 years old had hyperthyroidism, newly diagnosed and lasting under 2 months. Using less than 12 ml of fresh peripheral blood, PBMCs were prepared.

This chain uses TRBV4-2 with TRBJ2-3; no clear D gene. Material for sequencing was blood. This sequence originates from a woman in her 30s with Graves' hyperthyroidism. In nucleotides, the CDR3 is TGTGCCAGCAGCCAAGATCTTCCAGCAGATACGCAGTATTTT. Protein sequence: CASSQDLPADTQYF.